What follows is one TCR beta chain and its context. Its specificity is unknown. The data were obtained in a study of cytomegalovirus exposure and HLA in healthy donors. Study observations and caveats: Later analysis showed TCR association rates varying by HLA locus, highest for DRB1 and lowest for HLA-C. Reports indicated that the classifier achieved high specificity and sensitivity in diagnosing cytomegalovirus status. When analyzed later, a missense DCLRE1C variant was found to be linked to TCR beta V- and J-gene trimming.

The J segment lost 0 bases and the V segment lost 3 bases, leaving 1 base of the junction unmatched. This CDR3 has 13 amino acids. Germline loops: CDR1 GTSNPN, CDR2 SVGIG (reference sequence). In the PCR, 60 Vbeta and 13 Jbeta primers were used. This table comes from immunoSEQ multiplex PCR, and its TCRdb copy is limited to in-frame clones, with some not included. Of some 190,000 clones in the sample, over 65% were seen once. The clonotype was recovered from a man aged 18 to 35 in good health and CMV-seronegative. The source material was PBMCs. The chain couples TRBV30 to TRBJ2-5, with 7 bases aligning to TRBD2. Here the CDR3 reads CAWSGGNQETQYF. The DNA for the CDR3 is TGTGCCTGGAGCGGGGGGAACCAAGAGACCCAGTACTTC.